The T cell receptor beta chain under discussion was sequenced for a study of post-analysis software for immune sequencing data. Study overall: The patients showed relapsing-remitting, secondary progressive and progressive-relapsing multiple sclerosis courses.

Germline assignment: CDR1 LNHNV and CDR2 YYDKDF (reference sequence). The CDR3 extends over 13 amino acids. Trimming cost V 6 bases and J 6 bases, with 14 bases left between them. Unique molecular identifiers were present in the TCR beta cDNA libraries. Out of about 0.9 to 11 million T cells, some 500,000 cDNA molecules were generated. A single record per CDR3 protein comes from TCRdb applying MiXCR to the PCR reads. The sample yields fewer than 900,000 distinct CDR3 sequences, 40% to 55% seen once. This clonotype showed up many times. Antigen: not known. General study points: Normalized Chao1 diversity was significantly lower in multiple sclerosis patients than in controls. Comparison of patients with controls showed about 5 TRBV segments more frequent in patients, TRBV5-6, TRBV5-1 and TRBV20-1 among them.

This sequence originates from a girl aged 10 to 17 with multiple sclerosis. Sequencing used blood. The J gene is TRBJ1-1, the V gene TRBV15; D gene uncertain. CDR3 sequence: CATSPSTGSEAFF. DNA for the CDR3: TGTGCCACCAGTCCCAGTACCGGGTCTGAAGCTTTCTTT. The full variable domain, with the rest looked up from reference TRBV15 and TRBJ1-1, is DAMVIQNPRYQVTQFGKPVTLSCSQTLNHNVMYWYQQKSSQAPKLLFHYYDKDFNNEADTPDNFQSRRPNTSFCFLDIRSPGLGDTAMYLCATSPSTGSEAFFGQGTRLTVV.